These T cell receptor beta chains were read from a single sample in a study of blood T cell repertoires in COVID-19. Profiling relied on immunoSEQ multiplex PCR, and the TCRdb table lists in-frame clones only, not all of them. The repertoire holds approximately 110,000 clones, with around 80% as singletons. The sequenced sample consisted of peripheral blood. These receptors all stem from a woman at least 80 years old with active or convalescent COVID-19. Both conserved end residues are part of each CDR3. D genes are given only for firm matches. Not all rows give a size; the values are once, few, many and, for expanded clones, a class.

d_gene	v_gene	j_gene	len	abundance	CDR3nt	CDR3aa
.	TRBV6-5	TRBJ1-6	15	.	TGTGCCAGCAGCCTACAGGGATCCGCTAATTCACCCCTCCACTTT	CASSLQGSANSPLHF
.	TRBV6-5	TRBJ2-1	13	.	TGTGCCAGCACCTACAGGGTCATGGATGAGCAGTTCTTC	CASTYRVMDEQFF
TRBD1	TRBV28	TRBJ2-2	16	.	TGTGCCAGCAGCTCCGGGACAGGGGGCTCGACCGGGGAGCTGTTTTTT	CASSSGTGGSTGELFF
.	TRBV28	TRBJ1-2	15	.	TGTGCCAGCAGCACCTCCGGTGGGCAAACCTATGGCTACACCTTC	CASSTSGGQTYGYTF
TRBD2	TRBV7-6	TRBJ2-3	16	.	TGTGCCAGCAGCTTAGCGACTAGCGGGAGCACAGATACGCAGTATTTT	CASSLATSGSTDTQYF
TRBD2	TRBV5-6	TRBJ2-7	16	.	TGTGCCAGCAGCTTGGGGTGGCTAGCGGGAGACGGCGAGCAGTACTTC	CASSLGWLAGDGEQYF
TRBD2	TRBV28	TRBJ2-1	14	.	TGTGCCAGCAATCCTACTAGCGGAAGACAGAAGCAGTTCTTC	CASNPTSGRQKQFF
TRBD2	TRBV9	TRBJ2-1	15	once	TGTGCCAGCAGCGTTAGCGGGAGTGAGGGGAATGAGCAGTTCTTC	CASSVSGSEGNEQFF
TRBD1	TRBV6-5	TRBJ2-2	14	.	TGTGCCAGCAGTAGTGACAGGGTGTCCGGGGAGCTGTTTTTT	CASSSDRVSGELFF
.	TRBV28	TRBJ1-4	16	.	TGTGCCAGCAGCCCTTTTGGGGGGGTCACTAATGAAAAACTGTTTTTT	CASSPFGGVTNEKLFF
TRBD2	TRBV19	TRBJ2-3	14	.	TGTGCCAGTAGGCCGGGACTAGGCACAGATACGCAGTATTTT	CASRPGLGTDTQYF
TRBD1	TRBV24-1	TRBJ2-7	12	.	TGTGCCACCAGTGAAAGGACAGGGGAGCGGTACTTC	CATSERTGERYF
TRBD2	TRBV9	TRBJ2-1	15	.	TGTGCCAGCAGTCTTAGCGGGAGAGGGAGCAATGAGCAGTTCTTC	CASSLSGRGSNEQFF
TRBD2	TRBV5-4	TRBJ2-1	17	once	TGTGCCAGCAGCCCCGGAGTAGGACTAGCGGGAGTAAATGAGCAGTTCTTC	CASSPGVGLAGVNEQFF
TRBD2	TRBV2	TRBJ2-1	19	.	TGTGCCAGCAGTGAAGCGCTTCCTCAGGCTAGCGGGAGCTACAATGAGCAGTTCTTC	CASSEALPQASGSYNEQFF
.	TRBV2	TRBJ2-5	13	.	TGTGCCAGCAGTGACATCAGGCAAGAGACCCAGTACTTC	CASSDIRQETQYF
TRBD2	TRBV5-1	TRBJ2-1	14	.	TGCGCCACCCAGGAACTAGCGGGAAACAATGAGCAGTTCTTC	CATQELAGNNEQFF
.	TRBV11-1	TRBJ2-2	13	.	TGTGCCAGCAGCTTACAGGTCACCGGGGAGCTGTTTTTT	CASSLQVTGELFF
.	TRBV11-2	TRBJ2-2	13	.	TGTGCCAGCAGCCCCGTGGGCCCAAGGGAGCTGTTTTTT	CASSPVGPRELFF
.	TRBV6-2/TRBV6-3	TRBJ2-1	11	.	TGTGCCAGCAGTAATTCCCCTCCTCAGTTCTTC	CASSNSPPQFF